This T cell receptor beta chain is from a study of blood T cell repertoires in COVID-19. Study details: Collection of acute and convalescent COVID-19 samples took place in the United States, Italy and Spain.

The method was immunoSEQ multiplex PCR; TCRdb's version includes in-frame clones alone and lacks a portion of them. The sample records 90,000 to 100,000 clones, over 70% being singletons. Germline values: CDR1 MDHEN, CDR2 SYDVKM. CDR3 length equals 16 residues. V gave up 7 bases and J gave up 2 bases, with 18 bases separating them. This sequence originates from a man aged 55 to 70 with acute or convalescent COVID-19. The source material was peripheral blood. The chain is built from TRBV28 and TRBJ1-5; D possibly corresponds to TRBD1 (6 bases). CDR3 sequence reads: CASKRGAWDGNQPQHF. The CDR3 DNA reads TGTGCCAGCAAGCGGGGGGCTTGGGATGGCAATCAGCCCCAGCATTTT. Filled out from reference TRBV28 and TRBJ1-5, the complete variable domain reads DVKVTQSSRYLVKRTGEKVFLECVQDMDHENMFWYRQDPGLGLRLIYFSYDVKMKEKGDIPEGYSVSREKKERFSLILESASTNQTSMYLCASKRGAWDGNQPQHFGDGTRLSIL.